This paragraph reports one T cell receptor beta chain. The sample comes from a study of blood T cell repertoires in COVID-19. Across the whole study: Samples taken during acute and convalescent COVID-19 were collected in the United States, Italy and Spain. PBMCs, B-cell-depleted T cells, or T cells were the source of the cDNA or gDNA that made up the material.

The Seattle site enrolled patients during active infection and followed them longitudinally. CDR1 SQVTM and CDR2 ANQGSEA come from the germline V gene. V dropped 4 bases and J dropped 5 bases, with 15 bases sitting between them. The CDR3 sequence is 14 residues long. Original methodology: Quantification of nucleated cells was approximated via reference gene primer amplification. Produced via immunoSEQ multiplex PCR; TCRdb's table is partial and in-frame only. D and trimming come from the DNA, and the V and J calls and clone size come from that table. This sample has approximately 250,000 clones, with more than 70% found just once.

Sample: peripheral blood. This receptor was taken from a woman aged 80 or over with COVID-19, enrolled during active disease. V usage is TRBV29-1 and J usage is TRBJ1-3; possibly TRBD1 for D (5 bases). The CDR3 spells CSVVGTGERNTIYF. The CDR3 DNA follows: TGCAGCGTTGTGGGGACTGGGGAAAGAAACACCATATATTTT.